The rows below give T cell receptor beta chains drawn from one sample of a study of T-cell reconstitution after alpha-beta-depleted transplantation in children. TCRdb recomputed calls from the PCR reads with MiXCR, one row per CDR3 protein. Seen here are about 580,000 distinct CDR3 sequences, 23% observed once, and the top ten hold 14%. Here the sequenced sample was PBMCs, mostly from graft donor cells, taken 360 days after TCRalphabeta/CD19-depleted stem cell transplant. The origin of the receptors is a boy younger than two who had a stem cell transplant for acute myeloid leukemia, so the T cells may come from the graft donor. Each CDR3 is given with its conserved first and last residue. The D gene is left open where the match is weak. Clone size, where shown, is once, few, many, or a class for clones that have expanded.

V	J	D	size	CDR3	DNA
TRBV6-5	TRBJ1-2	NA	many	CASSYGGLDTLGSYTF	TGTGCCAGCAGTTACGGTGGGTTGGACACGCTCGGGAGCTACACCTTC
TRBV24-1	TRBJ2-1	TRBD1	NA	CATSDTLSTGGRRNEQFF	TGTGCCACCAGTGATACACTCTCGACAGGGGGGCGACGGAATGAGCAGTTCTTC
TRBV6-6	TRBJ2-1	TRBD1	few	CASSPGQFNEQFF	TGTGCCAGCAGCCCGGGACAGTTCAATGAGCAGTTCTTC
TRBV12-3/TRBV12-4	TRBJ2-1	NA	NA	CASKQGLNNEQFF	TGTGCCAGCAAGCAGGGGCTAAACAATGAGCAGTTCTTC
TRBV24-1	TRBJ2-1	TRBD1	once	CATSDQGQGRHNEQFF	TGTGCCACCAGTGACCAGGGACAGGGTAGACACAATGAGCAGTTCTTC
TRBV20-1	TRBJ2-7	NA	few	CSARANYEQYF	TGCAGTGCTAGGGCCAACTACGAGCAGTACTTC
TRBV12-3/TRBV12-4	TRBJ1-6	TRBD1	NA	CASSFRDRGDSPLHF	TGTGCCAGCAGTTTCCGGGACAGGGGGGATTCACCCCTCCACTTT
TRBV4-3	TRBJ2-7	NA	NA	CASSQEEGYEQYF	TGCGCCAGCAGCCAAGAGGAGGGGTACGAGCAGTACTTC
TRBV6-6	TRBJ2-3	TRBD1	few	CAIDRGGTDTQYF	TGTGCCATCGACAGGGGTGGCACAGATACGCAGTATTTT
TRBV2	TRBJ2-2	TRBD2	few	CASCPTPARLAGSNGELFF	TGTGCCAGCTGTCCCACGCCCGCCAGACTAGCGGGGTCGAACGGGGAGCTGTTTTTT
TRBV29-1	TRBJ1-2	NA	few	CSADRTSNYGYTF	TGCAGCGCCGACAGGACCTCTAACTATGGCTACACCTTC
TRBV9	TRBJ1-3	TRBD1	NA	CASSGTGGGNTIYF	TGTGCCAGCAGCGGGACAGGGGGCGGAAACACCATATATTTT
TRBV15	TRBJ2-3	TRBD2	NA	CATGTSGGLSTDTQYF	TGTGCCACTGGGACTAGCGGGGGCCTTAGCACAGATACGCAGTATTTT
TRBV4-3	TRBJ1-2	TRBD1	many	CASSQGILLTGNYGYTF	TGCGCCAGCAGCCAAGGGATTCTCTTGACAGGGAACTATGGCTACACCTTC
TRBV12-3/TRBV12-4	TRBJ2-2	NA	many	CASSLIGELFF	TGTGCCAGCAGTTTAATCGGGGAGCTGTTTTTT
TRBV20-1	TRBJ2-6	NA	NA	CSTRGASGANVLTF	TGCAGTACCCGAGGGGCTTCTGGGGCCAACGTCCTGACTTTC
TRBV2	TRBJ2-1	NA	NA	CASSGRGANEQFF	TGTGCCAGCAGTGGACGGGGGGCGAATGAGCAGTTCTTC
TRBV10-3	TRBJ2-5	NA	NA	CAIMKGLAETQYF	TGTGCCATCATGAAGGGACTCGCGGAGACCCAGTACTTC
TRBV7-2	TRBJ2-1	NA	NA	CASSLAYGEQFF	TGTGCCAGCAGCTTAGCGTACGGTGAGCAGTTCTTC
TRBV7-9	TRBJ2-7	NA	NA	CASSLGPGNPYEQYF	TGTGCCAGCAGCTTAGGTCCGGGTAACCCCTACGAGCAGTACTTC
TRBV12-3/TRBV12-4	TRBJ2-4	NA	few	CASRDREGKNIQYF	TGTGCCAGCAGAGACAGGGAGGGCAAAAACATTCAGTACTTC
TRBV11-2	TRBJ2-1	TRBD1	NA	CASSLGGQDYNEQFF	TGTGCCAGCAGCTTAGGGGGACAGGACTACAATGAGCAGTTCTTC
TRBV6-1	TRBJ1-5	NA	few	CASRAWIPNQPQHF	TGTGCCAGCAGAGCCTGGATCCCCAATCAGCCCCAGCATTTT
TRBV28	TRBJ2-2	NA	NA	CASSSVGTFAGELFF	TGTGCCAGCAGTTCAGTCGGGACTTTTGCCGGGGAGCTGTTTTTT
TRBV20-1	TRBJ2-3	TRBD2	NA	CSAILAGGADTQYF	TGCAGTGCTATACTAGCGGGGGGGGCAGATACGCAGTATTTT